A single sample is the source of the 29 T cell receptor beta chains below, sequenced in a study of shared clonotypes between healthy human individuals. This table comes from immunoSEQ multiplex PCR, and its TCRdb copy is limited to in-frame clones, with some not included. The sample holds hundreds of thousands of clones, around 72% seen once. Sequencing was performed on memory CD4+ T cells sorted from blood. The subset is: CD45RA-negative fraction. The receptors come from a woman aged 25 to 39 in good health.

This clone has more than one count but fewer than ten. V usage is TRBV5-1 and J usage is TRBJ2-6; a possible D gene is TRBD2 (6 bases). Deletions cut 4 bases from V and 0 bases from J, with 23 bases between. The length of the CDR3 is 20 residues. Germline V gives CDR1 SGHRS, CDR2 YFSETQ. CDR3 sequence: CASSPFVARPGVSGANVLTF. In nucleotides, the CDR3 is TGCGCCAGCAGCCCATTCGTGGCCCGACCGGGGGTCTCTGGGGCCAACGTCCTGACTTTC.

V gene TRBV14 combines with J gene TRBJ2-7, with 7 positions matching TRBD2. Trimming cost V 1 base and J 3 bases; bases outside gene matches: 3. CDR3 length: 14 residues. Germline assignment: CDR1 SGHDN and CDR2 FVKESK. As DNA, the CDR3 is TGTGCCAGCAGCCAAGGTAGCGGGTTCTACGAGCAGTACTTC. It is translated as CASSQGSGFYEQYF. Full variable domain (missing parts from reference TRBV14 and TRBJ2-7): EAGVTQFPSHSVIEKGQTVTLRCDPISGHDNLYWYRRVMGKEIKFLLHFVKESKQDESGMPNNRFLAERTGGTYSTLKVQPAELEDSGVYFCASSQGSGFYEQYFGPGTRLTVT.

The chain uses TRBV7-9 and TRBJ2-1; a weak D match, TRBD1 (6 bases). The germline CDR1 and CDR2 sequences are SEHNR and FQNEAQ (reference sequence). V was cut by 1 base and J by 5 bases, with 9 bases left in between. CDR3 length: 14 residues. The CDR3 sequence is CASSLGGHDNEQFF. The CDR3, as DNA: TGTGCCAGCAGCTTAGGGGGACACGACAATGAGCAGTTCTTC.

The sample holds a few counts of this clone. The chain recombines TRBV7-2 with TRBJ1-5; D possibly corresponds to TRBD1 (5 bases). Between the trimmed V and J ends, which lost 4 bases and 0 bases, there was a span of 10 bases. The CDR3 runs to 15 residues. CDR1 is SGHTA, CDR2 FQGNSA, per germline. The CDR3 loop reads CASSSQGYSNQPQHF. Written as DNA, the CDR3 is TGTGCCAGCAGCTCCCAGGGATATAGCAATCAGCCCCAGCATTTT.

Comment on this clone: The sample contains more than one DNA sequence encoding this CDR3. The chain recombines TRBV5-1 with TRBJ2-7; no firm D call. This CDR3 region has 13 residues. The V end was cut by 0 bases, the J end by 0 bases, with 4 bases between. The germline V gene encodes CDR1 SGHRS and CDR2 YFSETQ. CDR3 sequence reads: CASSLALSYEQYF. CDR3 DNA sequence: TGCGCCAGCAGCTTGGCCCTCTCCTACGAGCAGTACTTC.

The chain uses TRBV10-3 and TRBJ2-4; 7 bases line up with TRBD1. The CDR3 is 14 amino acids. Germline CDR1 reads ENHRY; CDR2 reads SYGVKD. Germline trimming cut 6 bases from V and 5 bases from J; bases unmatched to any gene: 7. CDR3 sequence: CAIRGDRDQNIQYF. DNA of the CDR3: TGTGCCATCAGGGGAGACAGGGACCAAAACATTCAGTACTTC.

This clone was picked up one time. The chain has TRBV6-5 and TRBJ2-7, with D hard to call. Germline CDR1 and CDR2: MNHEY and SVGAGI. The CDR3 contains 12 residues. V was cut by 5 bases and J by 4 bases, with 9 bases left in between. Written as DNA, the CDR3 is TGTGCCAGCAGTGAAGTAGGTTACGAGCAGTACTTC. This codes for CASSEVGYEQYF.

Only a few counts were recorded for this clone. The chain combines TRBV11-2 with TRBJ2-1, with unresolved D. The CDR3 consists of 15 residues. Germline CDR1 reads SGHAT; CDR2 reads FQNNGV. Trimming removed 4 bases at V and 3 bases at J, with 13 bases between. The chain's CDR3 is CASSSERLLYNEQFF. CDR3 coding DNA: TGTGCCAGCAGCTCAGAGCGCCTCCTCTACAATGAGCAGTTCTTC.

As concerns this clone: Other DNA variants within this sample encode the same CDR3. Here the CDR3 reads CASRGQINQPQHF. In DNA form, the CDR3 reads TGTGCCAGCAGGGGACAGATTAATCAGCCCCAGCATTTT. V usage is TRBV2 and J usage is TRBJ1-5; 7 bases map to TRBD1. The CDR3 spans 13 residues. The germline CDR1 and CDR2 sequences are SNHLY and FYNNEI. V shed 6 bases, J shed 4 bases, and the junction held 3 bases outside the gene matches.

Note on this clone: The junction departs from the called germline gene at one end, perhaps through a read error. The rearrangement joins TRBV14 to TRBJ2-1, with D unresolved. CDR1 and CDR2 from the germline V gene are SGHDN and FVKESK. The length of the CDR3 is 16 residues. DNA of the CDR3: TGTGCCAGCAGCCACGATTACATGGTTCCCTACATTTGGCAGGTCTTC. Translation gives CASSHDYMVPYIWQVF.

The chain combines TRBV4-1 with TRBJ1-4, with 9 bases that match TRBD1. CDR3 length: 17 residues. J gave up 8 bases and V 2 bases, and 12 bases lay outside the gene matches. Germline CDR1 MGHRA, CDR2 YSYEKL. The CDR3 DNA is TGCGCCAGCAGCCAACCCCGGGACAGGGATTCAGGAGAAAAACTGTTTTTT. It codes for CASSQPRDRDSGEKLFF.

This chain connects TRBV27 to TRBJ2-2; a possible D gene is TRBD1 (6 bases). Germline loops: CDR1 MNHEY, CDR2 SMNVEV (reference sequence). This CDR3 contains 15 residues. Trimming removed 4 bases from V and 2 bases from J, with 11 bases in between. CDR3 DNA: TGTGCCAGCAGTTACCGAGGGGGAAACACCGGGGAGCTGTTTTTT. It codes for CASSYRGGNTGELFF.

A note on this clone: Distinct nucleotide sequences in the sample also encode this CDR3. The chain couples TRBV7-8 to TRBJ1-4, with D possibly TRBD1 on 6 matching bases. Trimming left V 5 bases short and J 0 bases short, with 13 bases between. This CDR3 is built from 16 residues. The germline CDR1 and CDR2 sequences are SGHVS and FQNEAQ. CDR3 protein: CASSPRGPATNEKLFF. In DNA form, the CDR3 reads TGTGCCAGCAGCCCCAGGGGCCCTGCAACTAATGAAAAACTGTTTTTT.

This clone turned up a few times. CDR3 region: CASMVSGANVLTF. The CDR3 nucleotides are TGCGCCAGCATGGTATCTGGGGCCAACGTCCTGACTTTC. The chain uses TRBV10-2 and TRBJ2-6; D gene ambiguous. The length of the CDR3 is 13 residues. CDR1 and CDR2 (germline): WSHSY, SAAADI. Trimming removed 7 bases at V and 1 base at J, with 5 bases between.

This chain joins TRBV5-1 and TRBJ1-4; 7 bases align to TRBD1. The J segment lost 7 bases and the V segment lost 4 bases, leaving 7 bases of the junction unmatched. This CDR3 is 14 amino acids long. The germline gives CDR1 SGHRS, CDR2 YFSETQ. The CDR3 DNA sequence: TGCGCCAGCAGCGCCACAACAGGGGTTGAAAAACTGTTTTTT. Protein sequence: CASSATTGVEKLFF. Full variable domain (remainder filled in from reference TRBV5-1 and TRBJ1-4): KAGVTQTPRYLIKTRGQQVTLSCSPISGHRSVSWYQQTPGQGLQFLFEYFSETQRNKGNFPGRFSGRQFSNSRSEMNVSTLELGDSALYLCASSATTGVEKLFFGSGTQLSVL.

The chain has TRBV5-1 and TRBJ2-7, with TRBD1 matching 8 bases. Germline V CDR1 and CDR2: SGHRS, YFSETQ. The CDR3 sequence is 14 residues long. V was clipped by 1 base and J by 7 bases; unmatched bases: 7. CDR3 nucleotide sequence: TGCGCCAGCAGCTTGTCAGGGGGCTCCCTAGAGCAGTACTTC. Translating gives CASSLSGGSLEQYF.

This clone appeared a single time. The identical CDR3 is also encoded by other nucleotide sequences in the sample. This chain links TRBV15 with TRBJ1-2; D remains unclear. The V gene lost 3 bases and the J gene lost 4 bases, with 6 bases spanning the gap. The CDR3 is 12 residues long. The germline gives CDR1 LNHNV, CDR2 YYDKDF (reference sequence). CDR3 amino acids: CATSREGYGYTF. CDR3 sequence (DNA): TGTGCCACCAGCAGGGAAGGCTATGGCTACACCTTC.

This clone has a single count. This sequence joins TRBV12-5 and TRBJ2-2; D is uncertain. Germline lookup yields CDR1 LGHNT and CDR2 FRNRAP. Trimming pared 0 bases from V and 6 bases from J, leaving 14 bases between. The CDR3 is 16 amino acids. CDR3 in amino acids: CASGLVLSHRSGELFF. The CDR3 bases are TGTGCTAGTGGTTTGGTACTTAGCCACCGGTCCGGGGAGCTGTTTTTT.

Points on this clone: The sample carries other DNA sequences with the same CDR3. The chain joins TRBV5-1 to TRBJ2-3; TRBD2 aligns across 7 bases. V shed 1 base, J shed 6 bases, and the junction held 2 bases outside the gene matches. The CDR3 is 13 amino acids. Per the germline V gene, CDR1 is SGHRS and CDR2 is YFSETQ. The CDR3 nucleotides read TGCGCCAGCAGCTTGAGGCGGGAGGATACGCAGTATTTT. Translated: CASSLRREDTQYF.

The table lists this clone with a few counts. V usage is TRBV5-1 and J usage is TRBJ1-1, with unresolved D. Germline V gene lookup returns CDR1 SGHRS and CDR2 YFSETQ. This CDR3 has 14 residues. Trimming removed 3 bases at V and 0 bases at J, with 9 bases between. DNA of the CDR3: TGCGCCAGCAGCTACGGGCCAATGAACACTGAAGCTTTCTTT. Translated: CASSYGPMNTEAFF.

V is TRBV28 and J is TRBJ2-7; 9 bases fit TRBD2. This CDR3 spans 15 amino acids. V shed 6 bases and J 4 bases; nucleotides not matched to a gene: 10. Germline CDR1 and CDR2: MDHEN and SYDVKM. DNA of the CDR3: TGTGCCAGCAGAGAGGCGGGAGGGCAGGGGTACGAGCAGTACTTC. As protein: CASREAGGQGYEQYF.

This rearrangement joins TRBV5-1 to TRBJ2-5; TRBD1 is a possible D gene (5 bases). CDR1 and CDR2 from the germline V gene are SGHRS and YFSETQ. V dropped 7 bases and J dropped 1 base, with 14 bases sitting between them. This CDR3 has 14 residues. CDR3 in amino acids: CASYLGASQETQYF. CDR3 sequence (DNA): TGCGCCAGCTATCTTGGGGCCAGCCAAGAGACCCAGTACTTC. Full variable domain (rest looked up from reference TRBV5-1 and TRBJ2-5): KAGVTQTPRYLIKTRGQQVTLSCSPISGHRSVSWYQQTPGQGLQFLFEYFSETQRNKGNFPGRFSGRQFSNSRSEMNVSTLELGDSALYLCASYLGASQETQYFGPGTRLLVL.

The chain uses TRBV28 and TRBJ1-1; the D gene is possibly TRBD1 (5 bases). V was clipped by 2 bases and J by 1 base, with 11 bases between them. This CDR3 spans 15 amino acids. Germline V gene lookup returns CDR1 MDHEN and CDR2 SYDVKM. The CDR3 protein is CASSLLAGRNTEAFF. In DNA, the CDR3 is TGTGCCAGCAGTTTACTTGCAGGGAGGAACACTGAAGCTTTCTTT.

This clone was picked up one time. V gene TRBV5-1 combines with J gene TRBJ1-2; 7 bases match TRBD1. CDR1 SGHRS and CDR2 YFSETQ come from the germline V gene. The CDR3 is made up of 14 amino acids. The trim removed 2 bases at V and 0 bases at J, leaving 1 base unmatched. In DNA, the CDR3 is TGCGCCAGCAGCTTACAGGGGACTAACTATGGCTACACCTTC. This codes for CASSLQGTNYGYTF.

DNA for the CDR3: TGCGCCAGCAGCTTCTCCGCTAGTTCCTCGATCTCCTACAATGAGCAGTTCTTC. It codes for CASSFSASSSISYNEQFF. The chain carries TRBV5-1 and TRBJ2-1, with D unclear. V lost 2 bases and J lost 0, with 18 bases in between. From germline, CDR1 is SGHRS and CDR2 YFSETQ. There are 18 residues in the CDR3.

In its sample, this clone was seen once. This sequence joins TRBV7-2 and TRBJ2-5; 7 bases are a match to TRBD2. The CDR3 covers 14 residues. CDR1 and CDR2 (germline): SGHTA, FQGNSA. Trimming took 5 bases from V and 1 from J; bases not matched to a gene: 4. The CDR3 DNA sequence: TGTGCCAGCAGCCCGCTAGCGGTCCAAGAGACCCAGTACTTC. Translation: CASSPLAVQETQYF.

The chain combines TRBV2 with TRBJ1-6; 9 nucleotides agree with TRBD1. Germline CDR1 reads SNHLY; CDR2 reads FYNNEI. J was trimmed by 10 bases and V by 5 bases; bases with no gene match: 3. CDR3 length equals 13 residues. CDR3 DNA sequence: TGTGCCAGCAGTAGGACAGGGGAATCACCCCTCCACTTT. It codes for CASSRTGESPLHF.

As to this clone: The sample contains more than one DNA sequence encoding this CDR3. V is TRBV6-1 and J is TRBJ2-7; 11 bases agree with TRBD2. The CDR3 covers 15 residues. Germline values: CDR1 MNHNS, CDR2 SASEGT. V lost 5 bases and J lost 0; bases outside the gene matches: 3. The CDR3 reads CASSPGTSGSYEQYF. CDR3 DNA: TGTGCCAGCAGTCCGGGGACTAGCGGCTCCTACGAGCAGTACTTC.

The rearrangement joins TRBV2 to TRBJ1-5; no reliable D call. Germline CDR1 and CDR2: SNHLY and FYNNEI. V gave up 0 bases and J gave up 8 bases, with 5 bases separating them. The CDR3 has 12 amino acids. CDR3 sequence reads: CASSEAVEPQHF. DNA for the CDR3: TGTGCCAGCAGTGAAGCGGTAGAGCCCCAGCATTTT.